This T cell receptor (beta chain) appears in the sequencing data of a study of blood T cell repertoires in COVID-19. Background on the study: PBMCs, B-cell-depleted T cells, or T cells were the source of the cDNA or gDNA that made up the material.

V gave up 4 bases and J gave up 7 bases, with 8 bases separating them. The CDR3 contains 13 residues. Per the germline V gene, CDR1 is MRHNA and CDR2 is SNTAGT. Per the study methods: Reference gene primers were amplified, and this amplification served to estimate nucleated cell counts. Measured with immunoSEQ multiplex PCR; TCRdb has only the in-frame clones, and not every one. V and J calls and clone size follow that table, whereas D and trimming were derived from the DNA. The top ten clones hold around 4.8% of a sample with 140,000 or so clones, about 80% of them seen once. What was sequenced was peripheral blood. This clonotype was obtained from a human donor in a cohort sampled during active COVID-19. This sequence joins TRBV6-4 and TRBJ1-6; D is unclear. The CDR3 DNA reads TGTGCCAGCAGTGCGTCGGGGAATTCACCCCTCCACTTT. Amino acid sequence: CASSASGNSPLHF.